The 28 T cell receptor beta chains below were found in one sample sequenced in a study of regulatory T cells in long-lasting Graves disease. Building of the TCR beta libraries involved iRepertoire HTBI primers and Arm-PCR of CDR3 regions. TCRdb reanalysed the multiplex PCR reads using MiXCR and keeps one entry per CDR3 protein. The sample has under 800,000 distinct CDR3 sequences; approximately 15% are singletons. The sample's time point: newly diagnosed GD, antithyroid drugs for less than 3 months. The authors made the TCR library using RNA they extracted from PBMCs. These data were also reused for a study on T cells in Graves' hyperthyroidism and ophthalmopathy.

Sequenced here: peripheral blood mononuclear cells (PBMCs), sampled at new diagnosis, from a patient treated with antithyroid drugs. The receptor set was obtained from a woman aged 25 to 45 with Graves disease.

This clonotype was counted at least ten times. This chain joins TRBV30 and TRBJ1-1; D is unclear. Germline CDR1 GTSNPN, CDR2 SVGIG (reference sequence). There are 11 residues in the CDR3. CDR3 in DNA: TGTGCTTTAGATCTTGGCACTGAAGCTTTCTTT. As protein: CALDLGTEAFF.

V gene TRBV2 combines with J gene TRBJ1-1, with D tentatively TRBD1 (6 bases). CDR1 and CDR2 from the germline V gene are SNHLY and FYNNEI. CDR3 size: 14 residues. V lost 7 bases and J 0 bases, leaving 12 bases between the germline ends. DNA for the CDR3: TGTGCCAGCAAAGGGGGGGGGGTGAACACTGAAGCTTTCTTT. Protein product: CASKGGGVNTEAFF.

This clonotype was seen at least ten times. This chain links TRBV15 with TRBJ1-3, with D unclear. CDR3 length equals 13 residues. CDR1 is LNHNV, CDR2 YYDKDF, per germline (reference sequence). V lost 0 bases and J lost 4, with 4 bases in between. This chain's CDR3 is CATSRDLGNTIYF. CDR3 sequence (DNA): TGTGCCACCAGCAGAGATTTAGGAAACACCATATATTTT.

The rearrangement links TRBV20-1 to TRBJ2-5; 8 bases fit TRBD1. Germline V gene data show CDR1 as DFQATT and CDR2 as SNEGSKA (reference sequence). The CDR3 loop spans 16 amino acids. The V gene end was trimmed by 3 bases and the J gene end by 4 bases; junction bases not matched to a gene: 13. The CDR3 is CSARTPGGSRRETQYF. The CDR3 DNA sequence: TGCAGTGCTAGGACCCCAGGGGGCTCGCGCAGAGAGACCCAGTACTTC.

This clonotype came up a few times. The chain uses TRBV3-1 and TRBJ2-3; TRBD2 aligns across 8 bases. The V segment lost 1 base and the J segment 3 bases; nucleotides outside the gene matches: 3. CDR1 is LGHDT, CDR2 YNNKEL, per germline (reference sequence). The CDR3 consists of 15 residues. CDR3 nucleotide sequence: TGTGCCAGCAGCCAAGGGGGGACTAGGACAGATACGCAGTATTTT. Its protein product is CASSQGGTRTDTQYF.

This clonotype came up a few times. This rearrangement joins TRBV14 to TRBJ2-3; 8 positions match TRBD2. With 1 base clipped from V and 6 bases from J, the junction kept 9 bases outside the gene matches. This CDR3 spans 16 amino acids. CDR1 is SGHDN, CDR2 FVKESK, per germline. The DNA for the CDR3 is TGTGCCAGCAGCCAAGGAAGCGGGAGAGCCTGGGATACGCAGTATTTT. Amino acids: CASSQGSGRAWDTQYF. Combining the CDR3 with reference TRBV14 and TRBJ2-3 gives the whole variable domain EAGVTQFPSHSVIEKGQTVTLRCDPISGHDNLYWYRRVMGKEIKFLLHFVKESKQDESGMPNNRFLAERTGGTYSTLKVQPAELEDSGVYFCASSQGSGRAWDTQYFGPGTRLTVL.

This clonotype was detected a few times. The V call is TRBV20-1, the J call TRBJ2-3; tentatively, D is TRBD2 (6 bases). Germline loops: CDR1 DFQATT, CDR2 SNEGSKA (reference sequence). CDR3 length: 12 residues. DNA for the CDR3: TGCAGCGGACTACTCCTCACAGATACGCAGTATTTT. Encoded protein: CSGLLLTDTQYF.

This clonotype was detected ten times or more. This rearrangement joins TRBV2 to TRBJ2-1; possibly TRBD1 for D (6 bases). CDR1 and CDR2 from the germline V gene are SNHLY and FYNNEI. V dropped 2 bases and J dropped 5 bases, with 16 bases sitting between them. This CDR3 has 16 residues. CDR3 DNA: TGTGCCAGCAGTGAATATCAGGGGCCCTTGAACAATGAGCAGTTCTTC. Translation: CASSEYQGPLNNEQFF. The complete variable domain, with remaining parts taken from reference TRBV2 and TRBJ2-1, reads EPEVTQTPSHQVTQMGQEVILRCVPISNHLYFYWYRQILGQKVEFLVSFYNNEISEKSEIFDDQFSVERPDGSNFTLKIRSTKLEDSAMYFCASSEYQGPLNNEQFFGPGTRLTVL.

This clonotype was observed many times. This chain uses TRBV28 with TRBJ2-5; D is undetermined. Germline V gives CDR1 MDHEN, CDR2 SYDVKM. The CDR3 runs to 13 residues. The V end was cut by 4 bases, the J end by 3 bases, with 9 bases between. As DNA, the CDR3 is TGTGCCAGCAGTTACTTTGGGGAAGAGACCCAGTACTTC. It translates to CASSYFGEETQYF. Together with reference TRBV28 and TRBJ2-5, the CDR3 gives the full variable domain: DVKVTQSSRYLVKRTGEKVFLECVQDMDHENMFWYRQDPGLGLRLIYFSYDVKMKEKGDIPEGYSVSREKKERFSLILESASTNQTSMYLCASSYFGEETQYFGPGTRLLVL.

Many counts were recorded for this clonotype. In DNA, the CDR3 is TGTGCCAGCAGTCGACGGAATCAGCCCCAGCATTTT. Translation: CASSRRNQPQHF. The rearrangement links TRBV7-9 to TRBJ1-5, with D unclear. Germline values: CDR1 SEHNR, CDR2 FQNEAQ (reference sequence). This CDR3 comprises 12 residues. The ends were cut back, 6 bases at V and 4 bases at J, with 7 bases in the middle. The whole variable domain, filled in from reference TRBV7-9 and TRBJ1-5, reads DTGVSQNPRHKITKRGQNVTFRCDPISEHNRLYWYRQTLGQGPEFLTYFQNEAQLEKSRLLSDRFSAERPKGSFSTLEIQRTEQGDSAMYLCASSRRNQPQHFGDGTRLSIL.

This clonotype was observed at least ten times. The chain carries TRBV27 and TRBJ1-1; D is uncertain. This CDR3 comprises 13 residues. The V and J ends lost 5 bases and 8 bases respectively, with 15 bases between them. Germline values: CDR1 MNHEY, CDR2 SMNVEV (reference sequence). CDR3 coding DNA: TGTGCCAGCAGTCTAATAGAGTCGGGGGAAGCTTTCTTT. It translates to CASSLIESGEAFF.

This clonotype was counted many times. This chain links TRBV3-1 with TRBJ2-7, with D uncertain. Germline V lookup: CDR1 LGHDT, CDR2 YNNKEL (reference sequence). The V end lost 4 bases, the J end lost 4 bases, and 11 bases lay between the germline ends. The CDR3 is 13 amino acids. CDR3 DNA sequence: TGTGCCAGCAGCCTCAACCTCAGGTACGAGCAGTACTTC. As protein: CASSLNLRYEQYF.

This clonotype occurred a few times. The chain couples TRBV28 to TRBJ2-2; TRBD2 matches at 9 bases. Germline assignment: CDR1 MDHEN and CDR2 SYDVKM. V was clipped by 8 bases and J by 7 bases; unmatched bases: 17. The CDR3 consists of 17 residues. In DNA form, the CDR3 reads TGTGCCAGCTTACTATCGCTGGGAGCTAGCGGGGACGGGGAGCTGTTTTTT. The encoded protein is CASLLSLGASGDGELFF.

The CDR3 loop is CASSLGTGGPTNEKLFF. Here the CDR3 DNA reads TGCGCCAGCAGCTTAGGGACAGGGGGTCCAACTAATGAAAAACTGTTTTTT. J is TRBJ1-4 and V is TRBV5-1; TRBD1 agrees at 11 bases. J lost 0 bases, V lost 2 bases, and 3 bases had no gene match. From germline, CDR1 is SGHRS and CDR2 YFSETQ. This CDR3 has 17 amino acids. The full variable domain, its missing parts supplied by reference TRBV5-1 and TRBJ1-4, is KAGVTQTPRYLIKTRGQQVTLSCSPISGHRSVSWYQQTPGQGLQFLFEYFSETQRNKGNFPGRFSGRQFSNSRSEMNVSTLELGDSALYLCASSLGTGGPTNEKLFFGSGTQLSVL.

The V and J genes are TRBV30 and TRBJ1-4, with D possibly being TRBD1 (5 bases). This CDR3 is 13 amino acids long. The V and J ends lost 2 bases and 4 bases respectively, with 8 bases between them. Germline values: CDR1 GTSNPN, CDR2 SVGIG (reference sequence). For the CDR3, the DNA is TGTGCCTGGAGTCCAGGGTTTAATGAAAAACTGTTTTTT. As protein: CAWSPGFNEKLFF.

This clonotype was counted a few times. The rearrangement uses TRBV11-2 and TRBJ2-1, with D unclear. Germline CDR1 and CDR2: SGHAT and FQNNGV. The V and J ends lost 8 bases and 2 bases respectively, with 16 bases between them. The CDR3 has 15 amino acids. CDR3 DNA sequence: TGTGCCAGCCAGGTTGAGGTAGTTCCCTACAATGAGCAGTTCTTC. Protein sequence: CASQVEVVPYNEQFF.

This clonotype was counted a few times. The chain carries TRBV7-2 and TRBJ2-7, with D uncertain. The CDR3 runs to 15 residues. Germline V gene lookup returns CDR1 SGHTA and CDR2 FQGNSA. With 2 bases removed from V and 0 bases from J, the gap between germline ends came to 11 bases. CDR3 residues: CASSLSLDTSYEQYF. CDR3 in DNA: TGTGCCAGCAGCTTATCTCTCGACACCTCCTACGAGCAGTACTTC. The whole variable domain, remainder taken from reference TRBV7-2 and TRBJ2-7, is GAGVSQSPSNKVTEKGKDVELRCDPISGHTALYWYRQSLGQGLEFLIYFQGNSAPDKSGLPSDRFSAERTGGSVSTLTIQRTQQEDSAVYLCASSLSLDTSYEQYFGPGTRLTVT.

This clonotype was detected a few times. The rearrangement links TRBV28 to TRBJ2-1; D might be TRBD1 (6 bases). This CDR3 region has 15 residues. The V gene's germline CDR1 is MDHEN and CDR2 SYDVKM. Trimming stripped 5 bases from V and 5 bases from J, with 16 bases between. The CDR3 bases are TGTGCCAGCAGTAATGAACAGGGAAGGGACAATGAGCAGTTCTTC. Translation gives CASSNEQGRDNEQFF.

This clonotype has a count of ten or more. This sequence joins TRBV12-3 or TRBV12-4 and TRBJ2-2; D not certain. Trimming stripped 10 bases from V and 0 bases from J, with 9 bases between. CDR3 length equals 13 residues. In DNA form, the CDR3 reads TGTGCCACCACTGACTCGAACACCGGGGAGCTGTTTTTT. This translates into CATTDSNTGELFF.

This clonotype appeared a few times. The junction does not match germline at one end; this may be a read error. The rearrangement links TRBV27 to TRBJ2-1, with D perhaps matching TRBD2 (6 bases). The CDR3 has 13 amino acids. Germline V gene data show CDR1 as MNHEY and CDR2 as SMNVEV (reference sequence). This CDR3 reads CASRLSGGDEQFF. In DNA, the CDR3 is TGTGCCAGCAGGTTATCGGGCGGGGATGAGCAGTTCTTC.

The chain is built from TRBV3-1 and TRBJ2-3; D is ambiguous. The ends were cut back, 1 base at V and 3 bases at J, with 5 bases in the middle. Germline assignment: CDR1 LGHDT and CDR2 YNNKEL (reference sequence). CDR3 length: 13 residues. The CDR3 here is CASSQVWTDTQYF. The CDR3 coding sequence is TGTGCCAGCAGCCAAGTCTGGACAGATACGCAGTATTTT.

This clonotype was counted a few times. The rearrangement uses TRBV28 and TRBJ1-4; D possibly corresponds to TRBD1 (5 bases). CDR1 and CDR2 from the germline V gene are MDHEN and SYDVKM. CDR3 length: 13 residues. The V end lost 3 bases, the J end lost 8 bases, and 10 bases lay between the germline ends. CDR3 in DNA: TGTGCCAGCAGTTTCCTCAAGGGGGAAAAACTGTTTTTT. This translates into CASSFLKGEKLFF.

Many counts were recorded for this clonotype. V is TRBV12-3 or TRBV12-4 and J is TRBJ1-4, with a possible D match to TRBD1 (5 bases). Between the trimmed V and J ends, which lost 5 bases and 7 bases, there was a span of 17 bases. The CDR3 contains 15 residues. The DNA of the CDR3 is TGTGCCAGCAGTACAACCGGGACCCTGGCTGAAAAACTGTTTTTT. The encoded protein is CASSTTGTLAEKLFF.

This clonotype was counted at least ten times. The chain combines TRBV7-3 with TRBJ1-2; weak D call: TRBD1 (6 bases). The CDR3 contains 12 residues. In germline, CDR1 is SGHTA, CDR2 FQGTGA. V lost 2 bases and J 9 bases, leaving 10 bases between the germline ends. CDR3 amino acids: CASSLGDTSYTF. In nucleotides, the CDR3 is TGTGCCAGCAGCTTAGGGGACACAAGCTACACCTTC.

In this sample, this clonotype turned up many times. The J gene is TRBJ2-1, the V gene TRBV7-9; possibly TRBD1 for D (5 bases). Germline V lookup: CDR1 SEHNR, CDR2 FQNEAQ (reference sequence). The CDR3 has 13 amino acids. V was cut by 5 bases and J by 9 bases, with 14 bases left in between. The CDR3 region has the DNA TGTGCCAGCAGCCTGACAGATTATGGTGAGCAGTTCTTC. Its translation is CASSLTDYGEQFF.

This clonotype appeared many times. CDR3 DNA sequence: TGTGCCAGCAGTGAAATCCGCGGGAGACCCTACAATGAGCAGTTCTTC. It is translated as CASSEIRGRPYNEQFF. The J gene is TRBJ2-1, the V gene TRBV2; 7 bases are shared with TRBD2. Germline V gene data show CDR1 as SNHLY and CDR2 as FYNNEI. The V segment lost 2 bases and the J segment 2 bases; nucleotides outside the gene matches: 6. CDR3 length: 16 amino acids.

The table lists this clonotype with many counts. This rearrangement joins TRBV27 to TRBJ2-1; TRBD2 matches 15 bases. The germline V gene encodes CDR1 MNHEY and CDR2 SMNVEV (reference sequence). The CDR3 spans 17 residues. Trimming took 5 bases from V and 1 from J; bases not matched to a gene: 3. The CDR3 region is CASSPGLAGGSYNEQFF. The CDR3 bases are TGTGCCAGCAGTCCGGGACTAGCGGGAGGATCCTACAATGAGCAGTTCTTC.

This clonotype was counted ten times or more. This sequence joins TRBV2 and TRBJ2-3; D might be TRBD2 (6 bases). The CDR3 consists of 17 residues. The germline gives CDR1 SNHLY, CDR2 FYNNEI. Trimming stripped 1 base from V and 4 bases from J, with 18 bases between. The CDR3 sequence: CASSEGVGTGGPDTQYF. The CDR3 DNA reads as TGTGCCAGCAGTGAAGGAGTTGGTACCGGGGGACCAGATACGCAGTATTTT.